This entry describes one T cell receptor beta chain. Its antigen is not identified. Clones were sequenced by immunoSEQ multiplex PCR, and TCRdb holds only the in-frame ones, with some missing. The data show some 130,000 clones, with 70% to 90% seen just once and 1.6% held by the top ten. This specimen comes from a study of T cell responses to AZD1222 COVID-19 vaccine. General observations from the study: A rise in Spike-specific TCR breadth and depth followed two AZD1222 doses. Clonal diversity was possibly underestimated, and the donors were mostly white British, with more females.

The CDR3 covers 16 residues. Deletions cut 0 bases from V and 5 bases from J, with 14 bases between. The germline V gene encodes CDR1 MGHRA and CDR2 YSYEKL. Sequences were derived from peripheral blood, sampled on day 0 of AZD1222 vaccination. This clonotype originated in an adult in good health. The genes are TRBV4-1 and TRBJ1-5, with D maybe TRBD1 (6 bases). The DNA of the CDR3 is TGCGCCAGCAGCCAAGATTGGGGGGGCTGGGATCAGCCCCAGCATTTT. Its translation: CASSQDWGGWDQPQHF.